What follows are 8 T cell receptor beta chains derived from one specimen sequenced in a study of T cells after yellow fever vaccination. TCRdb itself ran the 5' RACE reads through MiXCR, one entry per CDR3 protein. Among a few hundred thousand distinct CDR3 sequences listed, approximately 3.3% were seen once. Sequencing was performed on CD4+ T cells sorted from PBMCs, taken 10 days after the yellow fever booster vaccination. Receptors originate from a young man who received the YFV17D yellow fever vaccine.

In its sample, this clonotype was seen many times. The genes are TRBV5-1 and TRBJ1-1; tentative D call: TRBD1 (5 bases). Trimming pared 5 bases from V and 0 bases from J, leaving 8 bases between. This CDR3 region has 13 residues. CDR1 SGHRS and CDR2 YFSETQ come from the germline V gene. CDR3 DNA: TGCGCCAGCAGACAGGAAATGAACACTGAAGCTTTCTTT. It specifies CASRQEMNTEAFF.

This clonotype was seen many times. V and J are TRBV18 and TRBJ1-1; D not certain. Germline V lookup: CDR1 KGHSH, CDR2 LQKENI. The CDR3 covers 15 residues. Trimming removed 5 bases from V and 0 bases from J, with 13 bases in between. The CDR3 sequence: CASSSTPSVNTEAFF. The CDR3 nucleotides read TGTGCCAGCTCATCAACACCCTCAGTGAACACTGAAGCTTTCTTT.

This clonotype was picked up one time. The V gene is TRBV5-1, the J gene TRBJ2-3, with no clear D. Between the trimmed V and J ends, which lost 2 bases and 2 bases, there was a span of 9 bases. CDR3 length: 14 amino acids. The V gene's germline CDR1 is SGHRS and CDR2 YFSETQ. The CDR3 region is CASSFTASTDTQYF. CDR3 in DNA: TGCGCCAGCAGCTTTACGGCCTCCACAGATACGCAGTATTTT.

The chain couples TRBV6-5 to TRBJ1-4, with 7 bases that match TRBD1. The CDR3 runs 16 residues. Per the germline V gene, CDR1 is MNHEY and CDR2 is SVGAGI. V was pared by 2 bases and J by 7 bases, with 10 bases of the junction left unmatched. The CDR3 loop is CASSYTPQGSTEKLFF. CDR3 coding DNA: TGTGCCAGCAGTTACACTCCACAGGGGAGCACTGAAAAACTGTTTTTT.

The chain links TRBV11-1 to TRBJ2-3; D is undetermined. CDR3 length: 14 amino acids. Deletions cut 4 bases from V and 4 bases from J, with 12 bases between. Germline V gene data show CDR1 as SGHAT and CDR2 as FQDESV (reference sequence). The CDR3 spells CASSWNHPADTQYF. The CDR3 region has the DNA TGTGCCAGCAGCTGGAACCACCCTGCAGATACGCAGTATTTT.

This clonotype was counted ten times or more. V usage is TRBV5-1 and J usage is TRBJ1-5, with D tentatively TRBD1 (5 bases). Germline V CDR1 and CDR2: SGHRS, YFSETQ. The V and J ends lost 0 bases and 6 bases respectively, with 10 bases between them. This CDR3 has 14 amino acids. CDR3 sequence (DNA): TGCGCCAGCAGCTTGGAGGGCAGGGCTCAGCCCCAGCATTTT. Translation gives CASSLEGRAQPQHF. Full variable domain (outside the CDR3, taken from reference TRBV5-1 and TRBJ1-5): KAGVTQTPRYLIKTRGQQVTLSCSPISGHRSVSWYQQTPGQGLQFLFEYFSETQRNKGNFPGRFSGRQFSNSRSEMNVSTLELGDSALYLCASSLEGRAQPQHFGDGTRLSIL.

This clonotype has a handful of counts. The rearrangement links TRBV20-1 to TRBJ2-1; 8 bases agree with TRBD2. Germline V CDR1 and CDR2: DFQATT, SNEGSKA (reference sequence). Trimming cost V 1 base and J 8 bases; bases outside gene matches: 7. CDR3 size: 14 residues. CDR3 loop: CSARGLAGIHEQFF. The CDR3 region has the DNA TGCAGTGCTAGAGGTCTAGCGGGCATCCATGAGCAGTTCTTC.

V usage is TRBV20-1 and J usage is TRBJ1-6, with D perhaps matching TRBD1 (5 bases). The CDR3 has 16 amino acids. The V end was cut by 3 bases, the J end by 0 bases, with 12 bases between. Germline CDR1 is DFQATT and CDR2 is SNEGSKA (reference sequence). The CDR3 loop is CSARSGKTSYNSPLHF. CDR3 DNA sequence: TGCAGTGCTAGGTCAGGGAAGACCTCCTATAATTCACCCCTCCACTTT.